The present T cell receptor (beta chain) was sequenced within a study of CXCR3-negative and CXCR3-positive naive CD8 T cells. Notes on the study in general: The TRBV-TRBJ usage of naive CXCR3-negative and CXCR3-positive cells was similar, but that of memory cells differed.

Preparation of TRB cDNA libraries relied on 5' RACE carrying UMI labels. No DNA is given; TCRdb re-called the 5' RACE reads and lists each CDR3 protein once. The sample data list more than 40,000 distinct CDR3 sequences. The germline V gene has CDR1 LGHNA and CDR2 YSLEER. This CDR3 contains 16 residues. Naive CD8+ T cells had a CD45RO-CCR7+CD27+CD95- phenotype. To note about this clonotype: Its cognate antigen is unknown.

This sequence was found in a human donor in good health. Some clones in this sample may be carry-over from other donors' samples. Sequenced input: naive CXCR3- CD8+ T cells from blood. Subset denoted: CD45RO-CCR7+CD27+CD95- naive CD8+ T cells lacking CXCR3 (TNR3-). This chain joins TRBV4-3 and TRBJ2-1. The CDR3 loop is CASSPGGLGFHNEQFF.